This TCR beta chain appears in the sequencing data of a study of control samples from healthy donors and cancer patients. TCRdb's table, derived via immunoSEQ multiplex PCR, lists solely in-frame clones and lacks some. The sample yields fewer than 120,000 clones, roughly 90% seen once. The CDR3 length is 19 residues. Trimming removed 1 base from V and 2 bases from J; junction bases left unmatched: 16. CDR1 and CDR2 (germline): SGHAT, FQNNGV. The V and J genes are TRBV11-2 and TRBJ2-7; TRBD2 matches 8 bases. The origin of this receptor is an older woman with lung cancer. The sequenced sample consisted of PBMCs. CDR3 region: CASSLVLSLSTSATYEQYF. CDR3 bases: TGTGCCAGCAGCTTAGTTTTGAGTCTCTCGACTAGCGCTACCTACGAGCAGTACTTC.